These T cell receptor beta chains were read from a single sample in a study of CD8 T cells in ankylosing spondylitis. From the 5' RACE reads, TCRdb called clonotypes with MiXCR, one entry per CDR3 protein. The data show about 240,000 distinct CDR3 sequences, with approximately 12% seen just once and approximately 6.6% held by the top ten. The sequencing sample was made of blood, either unsorted or a sorted T cell fraction (not recorded which). These receptors all stem from a male donor with ankylosing spondylitis or in good health (not recorded which). Each CDR3 is given with its conserved first and last residue. Each record gives: V gene, J gene, clone size, D gene, CDR3 protein, CDR3 DNA. The D gene is left open where the match is weak. The listing skips clone size in some rows; elsewhere it reads once, few, many or a size class.

TRBV5-6	TRBJ1-2	many	TRBD1	CASSDGTDPMIGGYTF	TGTGCCAGCAGCGATGGGACAGACCCTATGATCGGTGGCTACACCTTC
TRBV5-1	TRBJ2-7	many	.	CASSFTWGEYEQYF	TGCGCCAGCAGCTTCACCTGGGGAGAATACGAGCAGTACTTC
TRBV9	TRBJ2-5	few	TRBD2	CASSSRLAEETQYF	TGTGCCAGCAGCTCGCGACTAGCGGAAGAGACCCAGTACTTC
TRBV7-6	TRBJ2-2	many	TRBD2	CASSLESSGAGTGELFF	TGTGCCAGCAGCTTAGAGTCTAGCGGTGCGGGAACCGGGGAGCTGTTTTTT
TRBV20-1	TRBJ1-1	few	.	CSASTIGHQNTEAFF	TGCAGTGCTAGTACAATAGGACATCAGAACACTGAAGCTTTCTTT
TRBV10-1	TRBJ2-1	few	TRBD2	CASSASRAGGVHNEQFF	TGCGCCAGCAGTGCCTCCCGGGCGGGGGGCGTTCACAATGAGCAGTTCTTC
TRBV20-1	TRBJ2-7	many	.	CSARVLQLHSYEQYF	TGCAGTGCTAGAGTCCTTCAGTTACACTCCTACGAGCAGTACTTC
TRBV20-1	TRBJ1-2	many	TRBD1	CSADTGDPNYGYTF	TGCAGTGCTGACACAGGGGACCCCAACTATGGCTACACCTTC
TRBV5-1	TRBJ2-3	many	TRBD2	CASSTLAGRTDTQYF	TGCGCCAGCAGCACCCTAGCGGGGCGCACAGATACGCAGTATTTT
TRBV6-2/TRBV6-3	TRBJ1-1	few	.	CASSSGRYEAFF	TGTGCCAGCTCCAGCGGGAGATACGAAGCTTTCTTT
TRBV3-1	TRBJ2-5	many	.	CASSLSAETQYF	TGTGCCAGCAGCCTCAGTGCAGAGACCCAGTACTTC
TRBV11-2	TRBJ2-2	few	TRBD1	CASSLDQHRGLDTGELFF	TGTGCCAGCAGCTTAGATCAACACAGGGGGCTGGACACCGGGGAGCTGTTTTTT
TRBV7-9	TRBJ2-7	.	.	CASGGAYEQYF	TGTGCCAGCGGCGGAGCCTACGAGCAGTACTTC
TRBV5-1	TRBJ2-7	many	.	CASSLEWRGRYEQYF	TGCGCCAGCAGCTTGGAGTGGCGGGGCCGCTACGAGCAGTACTTC
TRBV14	TRBJ2-7	few	TRBD1	CASSQQGQGEWFHEQYF	TGTGCCAGCAGCCAACAAGGACAGGGAGAGTGGTTTCACGAGCAGTACTTC
TRBV10-3	TRBJ2-7	many	.	CAISPTGYEQYF	TGTGCCATCAGTCCAACAGGATACGAGCAGTACTTC
TRBV20-1	TRBJ1-1	few	.	CSARASTDWGTEAFF	TGCAGTGCTAGGGCATCCACCGATTGGGGCACTGAAGCTTTCTTT
TRBV12-3/TRBV12-4	TRBJ2-7	many	.	CASSFGGTPEQYF	TGTGCCAGCAGTTTCGGCGGGACACCCGAGCAGTACTTC
TRBV12-3/TRBV12-4	TRBJ1-5	.	.	CASGKRGGNQPQHF	TGTGCCAGCGGCAAAAGGGGTGGCAATCAGCCCCAGCATTTT
TRBV25-1	TRBJ2-3	many	.	CASSGPLSTDTQYF	TGTGCCAGCAGCGGACCGTTAAGCACAGATACGCAGTATTTT
TRBV5-1	TRBJ2-1	many	TRBD2	CASSLDSSGSNEQFF	TGCGCCAGCAGCTTGGATTCGAGCGGGAGTAATGAGCAGTTCTTC
TRBV7-6	TRBJ2-1	.	TRBD2	CASSLAHSLAGVWNEQFF	TGTGCCAGCAGCTTAGCGCATAGTCTAGCGGGAGTATGGAATGAGCAGTTCTTC
TRBV5-1	TRBJ2-3	.	.	CASSLSSVGLTATQYF	TGTGCCAGCAGCTTGTCTTCGGTGGGGCTCACAGCTACGCAGTATTTT
TRBV5-1	TRBJ2-1	few	TRBD2	CASSSGTSGIIDEQFF	TGCGCCAGCAGCTCCGGAACTAGCGGGATTATCGATGAGCAGTTCTTC
TRBV4-1	TRBJ2-7	many	TRBD1	CASSQDGGTGAGEQYF	TGCGCCAGCAGCCAAGACGGCGGGACAGGGGCTGGCGAGCAGTACTTC
TRBV11-2	TRBJ2-1	many	TRBD2	CASSFGLAVNEQFF	TGTGCCAGCAGCTTTGGACTAGCCGTCAATGAGCAGTTCTTC
TRBV12-3/TRBV12-4	TRBJ2-1	many	.	CASSFYKGNEQFF	TGTGCCAGCAGTTTTTATAAGGGTAATGAGCAGTTCTTC
TRBV12-3/TRBV12-4	TRBJ1-1	few	.	CASSLSRAVEAFF	TGTGCCAGCAGTTTAAGCAGGGCTGTTGAAGCTTTCTTT
TRBV24-1	TRBJ2-3	.	.	CATSDPGRKTYTDTQYF	TGTGCCACCAGTGACCCGGGACGGAAGACTTACACAGATACGCAGTATTTT
TRBV20-1	TRBJ1-1	many	.	CSAIEDQQTEAFF	TGCAGTGCTATCGAGGACCAACAGACTGAAGCTTTCTTT
TRBV9	TRBJ2-2	many	.	CASSVVGSTGELFF	TGTGCCAGCAGCGTAGTCGGGAGCACCGGGGAGCTGTTTTTT
TRBV27	TRBJ1-4	many	TRBD1	CASSSQQGGNEKLFF	TGTGCCAGCAGCTCACAACAGGGGGGAAATGAAAAACTGTTTTTT
TRBV7-2	TRBJ1-1	many	.	CASLRGWNTEAFF	TGTGCCAGCCTTCGAGGGTGGAACACTGAAGCTTTCTTT
TRBV5-1	TRBJ2-7	many	.	CASRSVADSYEQYF	TGCGCCAGCAGGTCGGTAGCGGACTCCTACGAGCAGTACTTC
TRBV28	TRBJ2-3	.	.	CASRFRASTDTQYF	TGTGCCAGCCGATTCAGGGCTAGCACAGATACGCAGTATTTT